The 18 T cell receptor beta chains in this list originate from one sample, sequenced in a study of vaccination effects on CD4 cells after COVID-19. Their recognized antigens are unknown. Method: immunoSEQ multiplex PCR; TCRdb's copy keeps in-frame clones and lacks some. Of roughly 59,000 clones in the sample, roughly 78% were seen once. With the ViraFEST assay, the study expanded antigen-specific CD4+ T cells using viral peptide pools, then sequenced them. Having been cultured for 9 to 11 days, the cells underwent CD4+ T cell isolation. Each participant was given two doses of one vaccine (BNT162b2 or mRNA-1273). Sequences were derived from CD4+ T cells from PBMCs cultured with HCoV-OC43 spike peptides, sampled after COVID-19 vaccination. Regarding subset: HCoV-OC43 spike overlapping peptide pool stimulation. Every receptor here comes from a human donor who received a COVID-19 vaccine.

The sample holds one count of this clone. This chain links TRBV9 with TRBJ2-1; D perhaps matches TRBD2 (6 bases). V was pared by 0 bases and J by 12 bases, with 13 bases between. This CDR3 has 13 residues. Germline V lookup: CDR1 SGDLS, CDR2 YYNGEE. CDR3 nucleotide sequence: TGTGCCAGCAGCGTAGTAATGGGTAGCGGGCAGTTCTTC. Encoded protein: CASSVVMGSGQFF.

The rearrangement joins TRBV5-8 to TRBJ1-6; D gene ambiguous. The CDR3 is made up of 14 amino acids. Germline CDR1 and CDR2: SGHTS and YDEGEE. V was trimmed by 1 base and J by 7 bases, leaving 9 bases between them. The CDR3 sequence is CASSLQSLNSPLHF. CDR3 coding DNA: TGTGCCAGCAGCTTGCAGAGTTTGAATTCACCCCTCCACTTT.

The CDR3 DNA follows: TGTGCCAGCTCACCATTCCCAAGATCCTACAATGAGCAGTTCTTC. Protein: CASSPFPRSYNEQFF. This chain uses TRBV18 with TRBJ2-1; D unclear. Trimming cost V 2 bases and J 1 base, with 9 bases left between them. The CDR3 is 15 residues long. The V gene's germline CDR1 is KGHSH and CDR2 LQKENI. The full variable domain, rest sourced from reference TRBV18 and TRBJ2-1, is NAGVMQNPRHLVRRRGQEARLRCSPMKGHSHVYWYRQLPEEGLKFMVYLQKENIIDESGMPKERFSAEFPKEGPSILRIQQVVRGDSAAYFCASSPFPRSYNEQFFGPGTRLTVL.

The CDR3 reads CASGLEVYGYTF. The CDR3 DNA reads as TGTGCTAGTGGTTTGGAAGTCTATGGCTACACCTTC. This chain joins TRBV12-5 and TRBJ1-2; D not certain. CDR1 and CDR2 (germline): LGHNT, FRNRAP. This CDR3 has 12 residues. V lost 1 base, J lost 4 bases, and 4 bases lay in between.

V usage is TRBV6-5 and J usage is TRBJ2-1; 8 nucleotides line up with TRBD2. Germline CDR1 reads MNHEY; CDR2 reads SVGAGI. The CDR3 totals 16 residues. The ends lost 3 bases at V and 6 bases at J; junction bases unmatched: 10. CDR3 in DNA: TGTGCCAGCAGTTATCCCCGGGGGGGCTCCCTCAATGAGCAGTTCTTC. Translated: CASSYPRGGSLNEQFF.

J is TRBJ2-7 and V is TRBV27; perhaps TRBD2 as D (5 bases). Trimming stripped 6 bases from V and 4 bases from J, with 19 bases between. CDR1 MNHEY and CDR2 SMNVEV come from the germline V gene (reference sequence). The CDR3 contains 15 residues. This CDR3 is CASRPPGIRLYEQYV. In DNA form, the CDR3 reads TGTGCCAGCAGGCCGCCGGGAATCCGCCTTTACGAGCAGTACGTC.

The chain employs TRBV5-6 and TRBJ1-4, with D possibly TRBD1 on 5 matching bases. Per germline, CDR1 SGHDT and CDR2 YYEEEE. Trimming pared 2 bases from V and 4 bases from J, leaving 12 bases between. This CDR3 region has 15 residues. The CDR3 spells CASSFMGEYNEKLFF. CDR3 DNA sequence: TGTGCCAGCAGCTTTATGGGGGAGTATAATGAAAAACTGTTTTTT.

V and J are TRBV7-9 and TRBJ2-3; TRBD2 matches 8 bases. The CDR3 length is 14 residues. J was trimmed by 4 bases and V by 3 bases; bases with no gene match: 3. CDR1 is SEHNR and CDR2 is FQNEAQ in the germline V gene (reference sequence). Written as DNA, the CDR3 is TGTGCCAGCAGCTTGCGGGGGGCCGCAGATACGCAGTATTTT. It yields the protein CASSLRGAADTQYF.

This clone was detected a few times. This chain links TRBV30 with TRBJ1-1; TRBD1 is a possible D gene (6 bases). This CDR3 comprises 14 residues. V was pared by 7 bases and J by 4 bases, with 19 bases between. Germline values: CDR1 GTSNPN, CDR2 SVGIG (reference sequence). CDR3 region: CASTDSPVGTEAFF. CDR3 nucleotide sequence: TGTGCCTCTACGGACAGCCCCGTGGGCACTGAAGCTTTCTTT.

V and J are TRBV28 and TRBJ2-7; 8 nucleotides align to TRBD1. V shed 6 bases, J shed 3 bases, and the junction held 10 bases outside the gene matches. Germline assignment: CDR1 MDHEN and CDR2 SYDVKM. The CDR3 is 15 amino acids. CDR3 coding DNA: TGTGCCAGCAGCCCAAGCGGTGACAGGGGCTACGAGCAGTACGTC. Protein: CASSPSGDRGYEQYV.

This rearrangement joins TRBV9 to TRBJ1-6; no clear D. Germline V gives CDR1 SGDLS, CDR2 YYNGEE. V was shortened by 4 bases and J by 8 bases, with 13 bases between the two germline ends. The CDR3 length is 14 residues. CDR3 loop: CASSSTDGYSPLHF. The CDR3 DNA reads as TGTGCCAGCAGCTCAACGGACGGATATTCACCCCTCCACTTT.

This clone was seen a single time. The chain employs TRBV7-8 and TRBJ2-7, with D tentatively TRBD2 (6 bases). CDR3 length equals 13 residues. Germline-derived CDR1 and CDR2 are SGHVS and FQNEAQ. Trimming shortened V by 5 bases and J by 3 bases, and 11 bases separated the two germline ends. DNA of the CDR3: TGTGCCAGCAGCCAGGGACTTAACTACGAGCAGTACGTC. This translates into CASSQGLNYEQYV.

V and J are TRBV3-1 (or the pseudogene TRBV3-2) and TRBJ1-2, with D maybe TRBD1 (5 bases). The V gene's germline CDR1 is LGHDT and CDR2 YNNKEL (reference sequence). CDR3 length: 15 residues. Deletions cut 2 bases from V and 7 bases from J, with 17 bases between. The CDR3 sequence: CASSQRGPRDGGYTF. DNA of the CDR3: TGTGCCAGCAGCCAAAGGGGACCTCGAGACGGTGGCTACACCTTC.

The table lists this clone with a count of one. The chain employs TRBV28 and TRBJ1-2; 12 bases are shared with TRBD1. The CDR3 extends over 15 amino acids. The germline V gene has CDR1 MDHEN and CDR2 SYDVKM. V lost 3 bases, J lost 8 bases, and 7 bases stayed unmatched. The DNA of the CDR3 is TGTGCCAGCAGTTTCCCTGGGACAGGGGGCGGCGGCTACACCTTC. Protein: CASSFPGTGGGGYTF.

The chain employs TRBV5-1 and TRBJ2-5, with a possible D match to TRBD2 (6 bases). The CDR3 loop spans 15 amino acids. Trimming pared 0 bases from V and 3 bases from J, leaving 12 bases between. The germline gives CDR1 SGHRS, CDR2 YFSETQ. The CDR3 loop reads CASSLGGTGEETQYF. Here the CDR3 DNA reads TGCGCCAGCAGCTTGGGTGGGACGGGAGAAGAGACCCAGTACTTC. Looking up the rest from reference TRBV5-1 and TRBJ2-5 gives the full variable domain: KAGVTQTPRYLIKTRGQQVTLSCSPISGHRSVSWYQQTPGQGLQFLFEYFSETQRNKGNFPGRFSGRQFSNSRSEMNVSTLELGDSALYLCASSLGGTGEETQYFGPGTRLLVL.

In DNA form, the CDR3 reads TGTGCCAGCAGTTTTCGGGGGGGCGGAAACTATGGCTACACCTTC. Amino acid sequence: CASSFRGGGNYGYTF. The V and J genes are TRBV28 and TRBJ1-2; the D gene is possibly TRBD1 (6 bases). The length of the CDR3 is 15 residues. From germline, CDR1 is MDHEN and CDR2 SYDVKM. Trimming left V 3 bases short and J 2 bases short, with 13 bases between.

The V call is TRBV4-2, the J call TRBJ2-2, with 8 bases lining up with TRBD2. In germline, CDR1 is LGHNA, CDR2 YNFKEQ. The CDR3 length is 15 residues. After removal of 1 base from V and 4 bases from J, the junction contained 2 bases not matched to a gene. CDR3 bases: TGTGCCAGCAGCCAAGTAGCGGGGACCACCGGGGAGCTGTTTTTT. Translation gives CASSQVAGTTGELFF.

This chain links TRBV5-1 with TRBJ1-2, with D maybe TRBD1 (6 bases). V was clipped by 5 bases and J by 5 bases, with 13 bases between them. Germline assignment: CDR1 SGHRS and CDR2 YFSETQ. This CDR3 is built from 13 residues. Here the CDR3 DNA reads TGCGCCAGCAGTTGGACAGAAACTTATGGCTACACCTTC. It encodes CASSWTETYGYTF.